The 6 T cell receptor beta chains below were found in one sample sequenced in a study of T cells in Graves' hyperthyroidism and ophthalmopathy. There were TCR beta CDR3 regions amplified from RNA transcripts. A first-round RT-PCR of the TCR CDR3 used the HTBI primer set. A single record per CDR3 protein comes from TCRdb applying MiXCR to the multiplex PCR reads. The sample lists about 560,000 distinct CDR3 sequences, 16% occurring once. What was sequenced was blood. These receptors came from a young woman with Graves' hyperthyroidism.

As concerns this clonotype: At one end, the junction sequence differs from germline, possibly due to a read error. The rearrangement joins TRBV29-1 to TRBJ2-5; D not resolved. The CDR3 length is 13 residues. Germline-derived CDR1 and CDR2 are SQVTM and ANQGSEA. DNA for the CDR3: TGCAGCATTGATGGGTCCGATCAAGAGACCCAGTACTTC. Its translation: CSIDGSDQETQYF.

This clonotype was seen many times. This chain uses TRBV7-2 with TRBJ2-1; unclear D gene. Per germline, CDR1 SGHTA and CDR2 FQGNSA. V shed 1 base and J shed 4 bases, with 2 bases lying between them. The length of the CDR3 is 12 residues. CDR3 protein: CASSLVYNEQFF. CDR3 coding DNA: TGTGCCAGCAGCTTAGTTTACAATGAGCAGTTCTTC.

This clonotype came up many times. Here the CDR3 reads CSGLAGPDTQYF. CDR3 nucleotide sequence: TGCAGTGGACTAGCGGGCCCAGATACGCAGTATTTT. V is TRBV20-1 and J is TRBJ2-3; 10 positions agree with TRBD2. Germline trimming cut 7 bases from V and 4 bases from J; bases unmatched to any gene: 2. CDR3 size: 12 residues. The germline V gene has CDR1 DFQATT and CDR2 SNEGSKA (reference sequence).

The table lists this clonotype with many counts. The V gene is TRBV20-1, the J gene TRBJ1-4; D not resolved. V lost 4 bases and J 8 bases, leaving 14 bases between the germline ends. There are 13 residues in the CDR3. Germline CDR1 DFQATT, CDR2 SNEGSKA (reference sequence). The CDR3 protein is CSATAKAGEKLFF. CDR3 in DNA: TGCAGTGCTACGGCGAAGGCCGGCGAAAAACTGTTTTTT.

This clonotype was counted only a few times. The chain recombines TRBV20-1 with TRBJ2-1; 15 nucleotides line up with TRBD2. The CDR3 has 17 residues. The V gene's germline CDR1 is DFQATT and CDR2 SNEGSKA (reference sequence). Germline trimming cut 6 bases from V and 2 bases from J; bases unmatched to any gene: 8. The CDR3 reads CSASGLAGGPPYNEQFF. The CDR3 DNA follows: TGCAGTGCCAGTGGACTAGCGGGAGGGCCCCCCTACAATGAGCAGTTCTTC.

This clonotype showed up many times. The chain links TRBV28 to TRBJ2-2, with D perhaps being TRBD1 or TRBD2 (5 bases each). The CDR3 is 15 residues long. Per the germline V gene, CDR1 is MDHEN and CDR2 is SYDVKM. V lost 7 bases and J lost 0, with 12 bases in between. The DNA of the CDR3 is TGTGCCAGCATCTGGGGGACGCCGAACACCGGGGAGCTGTTTTTT. It translates to CASIWGTPNTGELFF.